This T cell receptor (beta chain) is from a study of T cell changes during pregnancy in multiple sclerosis. Here immunoSEQ multiplex PCR was the method, and the copy in TCRdb shows in-frame clones only, minus some. In the table there are 37,000 or so clones, 75% to 95% of which are singletons. Germline V lookup: CDR1 MDHEN, CDR2 SYDVKM. The CDR3 runs to 17 residues. V lost 3 bases to trimming and J lost 1 base, with 16 bases between them. The sequence derives from a female donor in good health, enrolled as a control in a pregnancy study. V is TRBV28 and J is TRBJ1-3; D is unresolved. Material: CD4+ T cells from peripheral blood mononuclear cells, obtained in the second trimester of pregnancy. The CDR3 region is CASSLRAGSGSGNTIYF. Written as DNA, the CDR3 is TGTGCCAGCAGTTTGAGGGCCGGGAGTGGTTCTGGAAACACCATATATTTT.